The rows below give T cell receptor beta chains drawn from one sample of a study of T cells in Graves' hyperthyroidism and ophthalmopathy. From the multiplex PCR reads, TCRdb called clonotypes with MiXCR, one entry per CDR3 protein. The data hold hundreds of thousands of distinct CDR3 sequences, with around 45% observed a single time. Sequencing input: peripheral blood or thyroid tissue (not recorded which). The receptors stem from a woman between 18 and 29 years old with Graves' hyperthyroidism. Both conserved end residues are part of each CDR3. D genes are given only for firm matches. Clone size is given for some rows only: seen once, a few or many times, or a class if the clone is expanded.

V gene: TRBV15
D gene: TRBD2
clone size: few
J gene: TRBJ2-2
CDR3 length: 17
CDR3 DNA: TGTGCCACCAGCAGAGATTGGGGGAGGGCGAACACCGGGGAGCTGTTTTTT
CDR3 protein: CATSRDWGRANTGELFF

V gene: TRBV29-1
D gene: TRBD1
clone size: .
J gene: TRBJ1-2
CDR3 length: 18
CDR3 DNA: TGCAGCGTTGGGTTCTCACTTGTATTCGGGACAGGGAACTATGGCTACACCTTC
CDR3 protein: CSVGFSLVFGTGNYGYTF

V gene: TRBV5-1
D gene: .
clone size: .
J gene: TRBJ2-5
CDR3 length: 14
CDR3 DNA: TGCGCCAGCAGCTTAGACAAGTACCAAGAGACCCAGTACTTC
CDR3 protein: CASSLDKYQETQYF

V gene: TRBV29-1
D gene: .
clone size: .
J gene: TRBJ2-3
CDR3 length: 15
CDR3 DNA: TGCAGCGTTGAAGGCGGACAGCCCATCACAGATACGCAGTATTTT
CDR3 protein: CSVEGGQPITDTQYF

V gene: TRBV20-1
D gene: .
clone size: .
J gene: TRBJ1-1
CDR3 length: 14
CDR3 DNA: TGCAGTGCTAGCAGTCTCAGGACCAACACTGAAGCTTTCTTT
CDR3 protein: CSASSLRTNTEAFF

V gene: TRBV10-2
D gene: .
clone size: few
J gene: TRBJ1-6
CDR3 length: 18
CDR3 DNA: TGCGCCAGCACCTCCTTTTGGACCGAGTCCTCCTATAATTCACCCCTCCACTTT
CDR3 protein: CASTSFWTESSYNSPLHF

V gene: TRBV7-2
D gene: .
clone size: many
J gene: TRBJ1-1
CDR3 length: 14
CDR3 DNA: TGTGCCAGCAGCTTATCAGTTAGGAACACTGAAGCTTTCTTT
CDR3 protein: CASSLSVRNTEAFF

V gene: TRBV2
D gene: TRBD1
clone size: many
J gene: TRBJ2-6
CDR3 length: 17
CDR3 DNA: TGTGCCAGCAGACGGACAGGGGGAGAGTTTGGGGCCAACGTCCTGACTTTC
CDR3 protein: CASRRTGGEFGANVLTF

V gene: TRBV7-9
D gene: TRBD1
clone size: .
J gene: TRBJ2-7
CDR3 length: 14
CDR3 DNA: TGTGCCAGCAGCAGGACAGGGGTTTATAGCGAGCAGTACTTC
CDR3 protein: CASSRTGVYSEQYF

V gene: TRBV25-1
D gene: .
clone size: .
J gene: TRBJ1-4
CDR3 length: 12
CDR3 DNA: TGTGCCAGGGGTCCTTGGCGTGAAAAACTGTTTTTT
CDR3 protein: CARGPWREKLFF

V gene: TRBV12-3/TRBV12-4
D gene: .
clone size: .
J gene: TRBJ1-2
CDR3 length: 13
CDR3 DNA: TGTGCCAGTAGTCTGGCTGAAGGGAATGGCTACACCTTC
CDR3 protein: CASSLAEGNGYTF

V gene: TRBV25-1
D gene: .
clone size: .
J gene: TRBJ1-2
CDR3 length: 14
CDR3 DNA: TGTGCCAGCAGAGGGGGGACCGGATCCTATGGCTACACCTTC
CDR3 protein: CASRGGTGSYGYTF

V gene: TRBV19
D gene: .
clone size: .
J gene: TRBJ1-3
CDR3 length: 16
CDR3 DNA: TGTGCCAGTACCCCACCGACAGGAATCTCTGGAAACACCATATATTTT
CDR3 protein: CASTPPTGISGNTIYF

V gene: TRBV29-1
D gene: .
clone size: few
J gene: TRBJ2-2
CDR3 length: 15
CDR3 DNA: TGCAGCGCCCAATCAGACGGGAGTGGCACCGGGGAGCTGTTTTTT
CDR3 protein: CSAQSDGSGTGELFF

V gene: TRBV5-8
D gene: .
clone size: .
J gene: TRBJ1-3
CDR3 length: 16
CDR3 DNA: TGTGCCAGCAGCTACTTAGTGGGGAGCTCTGGAAACACCATATATTTT
CDR3 protein: CASSYLVGSSGNTIYF

V gene: TRBV6-5
D gene: .
clone size: few
J gene: TRBJ1-1
CDR3 length: 11
CDR3 DNA: TGTGCCAGCAGTGTGGCCACTGAAGCTTTCTTT
CDR3 protein: CASSVATEAFF

V gene: TRBV24-1
D gene: .
clone size: .
J gene: TRBJ2-5
CDR3 length: 14
CDR3 DNA: TGTGCTAGAGATTCCTTGGCGGGCCAAGAGACCCAGTACTTC
CDR3 protein: CARDSLAGQETQYF

V gene: TRBV13
D gene: .
clone size: few
J gene: TRBJ2-7
CDR3 length: 13
CDR3 DNA: TGTGCCAGCAGTGTGGCCCCAGACTACGAGCAGTACTTC
CDR3 protein: CASSVAPDYEQYF

V gene: TRBV20-1
D gene: .
clone size: .
J gene: TRBJ2-7
CDR3 length: 14
CDR3 DNA: TGCAGTGCTGCTAGACGGGGAAGGACGGACGAGCAGTACTTC
CDR3 protein: CSAARRGRTDEQYF

V gene: TRBV20-1
D gene: TRBD1
clone size: .
J gene: TRBJ1-4
CDR3 length: 14
CDR3 DNA: TGCAGTGCTAGGACAGGGCGGGTTAATGAAAAACTGTTTTTT
CDR3 protein: CSARTGRVNEKLFF

V gene: TRBV12-3/TRBV12-4
D gene: .
clone size: once
J gene: TRBJ1-3
CDR3 length: 14
CDR3 DNA: TGTGCCAGCACCGTTTGGGAGGCTGGAAACACCATATATTTT
CDR3 protein: CASTVWEAGNTIYF

V gene: TRBV29-1
D gene: .
clone size: once
J gene: TRBJ2-2
CDR3 length: 14
CDR3 DNA: TGCAGCGCGAGGCCGGCCACGAACACCGGGGAGCTGTTTTTT
CDR3 protein: CSARPATNTGELFF

V gene: TRBV15
D gene: .
clone size: .
J gene: TRBJ2-7
CDR3 length: 15
CDR3 DNA: TGTGCCACCAGCTTAGAACCACAGGGCAGCAACGAGCAGTACTTC
CDR3 protein: CATSLEPQGSNEQYF

V gene: TRBV20-1
D gene: TRBD1
clone size: .
J gene: TRBJ1-1
CDR3 length: 14
CDR3 DNA: TGCAGTGCGTCAGGGGGCATCGTTAGGACTGAAGCTTTCTTT
CDR3 protein: CSASGGIVRTEAFF

V gene: TRBV25-1
D gene: .
clone size: .
J gene: TRBJ1-2
CDR3 length: 14
CDR3 DNA: TGTGCTAGTGGTTTGCGGGGGGGTAACTATGGCTACACCTTC
CDR3 protein: CASGLRGGNYGYTF

V gene: TRBV7-8
D gene: .
clone size: once
J gene: TRBJ2-7
CDR3 length: 14
CDR3 DNA: TGTGTCAGCAGCCAAGATGCCCGTTTCTACGAGCAGTACTTC
CDR3 protein: CVSSQDARFYEQYF

V gene: TRBV25-1
D gene: .
clone size: .
J gene: TRBJ1-2
CDR3 length: 14
CDR3 DNA: TGTGCCAGCGTTGAAGTCCCTACTCCCTATGGCTACACCTTC
CDR3 protein: CASVEVPTPYGYTF

V gene: TRBV7-8
D gene: .
clone size: .
J gene: TRBJ2-7
CDR3 length: 16
CDR3 DNA: TGTGCCAGCAGTAAACCCCCGGGCGAAAGCTCCTACGAGCAGTACTTC
CDR3 protein: CASSKPPGESSYEQYF

V gene: TRBV10-3
D gene: .
clone size: .
J gene: TRBJ2-7
CDR3 length: 12
CDR3 DNA: TGTGCCATCAGTGAGAGGGGGGACGAGCAGTACTTC
CDR3 protein: CAISERGDEQYF

V gene: TRBV25-1
D gene: TRBD1
clone size: .
J gene: TRBJ1-6
CDR3 length: 16
CDR3 DNA: TGTGCCAGCAGCCAGGCCCCACAGGGGTATAATTCACCCCTCCACTTT
CDR3 protein: CASSQAPQGYNSPLHF

V gene: TRBV2
D gene: TRBD1
clone size: .
J gene: TRBJ1-5
CDR3 length: 14
CDR3 DNA: TGTGCCAGCAGGAAGACAGGGCGGAACCAGCCCCAGCATTTT
CDR3 protein: CASRKTGRNQPQHF

V gene: TRBV2
D gene: .
clone size: few
J gene: TRBJ2-5
CDR3 length: 16
CDR3 DNA: TGTGCCAGCAGTGGAGACCTACACCAGGGGTGGGAGACCCAGTACTTC
CDR3 protein: CASSGDLHQGWETQYF

V gene: TRBV10-3
D gene: .
clone size: few
J gene: TRBJ1-2
CDR3 length: 15
CDR3 DNA: TGTGCCAGCAGATTGGGACGGGCCATCGACTATGGCTACACCTTC
CDR3 protein: CASRLGRAIDYGYTF

V gene: TRBV25-1
D gene: .
clone size: .
J gene: TRBJ1-1
CDR3 length: 14
CDR3 DNA: TGTGCCAGCAGTGAACTTGGCATGAACACTGAAGCTTTCTTT
CDR3 protein: CASSELGMNTEAFF

V gene: TRBV7-3
D gene: .
clone size: few
J gene: TRBJ2-7
CDR3 length: 13
CDR3 DNA: TGTGCCAGCCATGTGGAGGGGGGATACGAGCAGTACTTC
CDR3 protein: CASHVEGGYEQYF

V gene: TRBV29-1
D gene: .
clone size: once
J gene: TRBJ1-2
CDR3 length: 12
CDR3 DNA: TGCAGCTTACCAGGCGCGAAGGATGGCTACACCTTC
CDR3 protein: CSLPGAKDGYTF

V gene: TRBV29-1
D gene: TRBD1
clone size: .
J gene: TRBJ1-2
CDR3 length: 13
CDR3 DNA: TGCAGCGTTGGGGCAGGGGGCAACTATGGCTACACCTTC
CDR3 protein: CSVGAGGNYGYTF

V gene: TRBV24-1
D gene: .
clone size: .
J gene: TRBJ1-2
CDR3 length: 13
CDR3 DNA: TGTGCCACCAGTGGAGGGGCCGGCTATGGCTACACCTTC
CDR3 protein: CATSGGAGYGYTF

V gene: TRBV10-3
D gene: .
clone size: .
J gene: TRBJ2-7
CDR3 length: 14
CDR3 DNA: TGTGCCATCAGTGAGTCTACTACCAACTACGAGCAGTACTTC
CDR3 protein: CAISESTTNYEQYF

V gene: TRBV10-3
D gene: TRBD1
clone size: few
J gene: TRBJ2-7
CDR3 length: 17
CDR3 DNA: TGTGCCACACGAGGGGGGACAGGGGGGGTTTTCCCCTACGAGCAGTACTTC
CDR3 protein: CATRGGTGGVFPYEQYF

V gene: TRBV5-1
D gene: .
clone size: few
J gene: TRBJ1-1
CDR3 length: 13
CDR3 DNA: TGCGCCAGCAGCTCCCCCCATGACACTGAAGCTTTCTTT
CDR3 protein: CASSSPHDTEAFF

V gene: TRBV7-2
D gene: TRBD1
clone size: .
J gene: TRBJ1-5
CDR3 length: 15
CDR3 DNA: TGTGCCAGCAGCGCAGGCCGGGACAGGTATCAGCCCCAGCATTTT
CDR3 protein: CASSAGRDRYQPQHF

V gene: TRBV25-1
D gene: TRBD2
clone size: .
J gene: TRBJ2-5
CDR3 length: 15
CDR3 DNA: TGTGCCAGCACATCTGGCGGGAGGGCCGAGGAGACCCAGTACTTC
CDR3 protein: CASTSGGRAEETQYF

V gene: TRBV7-2
D gene: .
clone size: many
J gene: TRBJ2-7
CDR3 length: 15
CDR3 DNA: TGTGCCAGCAGCCCCGTTGGTGCGCTCTCCTACGAGCAGTACTTC
CDR3 protein: CASSPVGALSYEQYF

V gene: TRBV25-1
D gene: .
clone size: .
J gene: TRBJ1-2
CDR3 length: 8
CDR3 DNA: TGTGACAGCATACGCTACACCTTC
CDR3 protein: CDSIRYTF

V gene: TRBV2
D gene: TRBD1
clone size: .
J gene: TRBJ1-2
CDR3 length: 17
CDR3 DNA: TGTGCCAGCAGTTTGGGACAGGGGGCGCAGTCTAACTATGGCTACACCTTC
CDR3 protein: CASSLGQGAQSNYGYTF

V gene: TRBV19
D gene: TRBD1
clone size: .
J gene: TRBJ1-5
CDR3 length: 15
CDR3 DNA: TGTGCCAGTAGTGAGCTACAGGGGGCTCTTCAGCCCCAGCATTTT
CDR3 protein: CASSELQGALQPQHF

V gene: TRBV15
D gene: .
clone size: .
J gene: TRBJ2-4
CDR3 length: 12
CDR3 DNA: TGTGCCACCAGCAGCCCTCAGGGATATCAGTACTTC
CDR3 protein: CATSSPQGYQYF

V gene: TRBV29-1
D gene: TRBD1
clone size: .
J gene: TRBJ1-2
CDR3 length: 14
CDR3 DNA: TGCAGCAACTCCGGGACAGGGCGGGGCTATGGCTACACCTTC
CDR3 protein: CSNSGTGRGYGYTF

V gene: TRBV20-1
D gene: TRBD1
clone size: .
J gene: TRBJ2-7
CDR3 length: 14
CDR3 DNA: TGCAGTGCTGGGGGGGACAGGGGGATCTACGAGCAGTACTTC
CDR3 protein: CSAGGDRGIYEQYF

V gene: TRBV9
D gene: TRBD1
clone size: few
J gene: TRBJ1-3
CDR3 length: 15
CDR3 DNA: TGTGCCAGCAGCGAACAGGGGAGCTCTGGAAACACCATATATTTT
CDR3 protein: CASSEQGSSGNTIYF

V gene: TRBV2
D gene: .
clone size: .
J gene: TRBJ1-5
CDR3 length: 14
CDR3 DNA: TGTGCCAGCAGTCCCTTGGGACCCAATCAGCCCCAGCATTTT
CDR3 protein: CASSPLGPNQPQHF

V gene: TRBV24-1
D gene: TRBD1
clone size: .
J gene: TRBJ2-1
CDR3 length: 16
CDR3 DNA: TGTGCCACCAGTGATGACAGGGCCTGGGGCTACAATGAGCAGTTCTTC
CDR3 protein: CATSDDRAWGYNEQFF

V gene: TRBV24-1
D gene: .
clone size: .
J gene: TRBJ2-5
CDR3 length: 15
CDR3 DNA: TGTGCCACCAGTGACCCGGACAGTTACCAAGAGACCCAGTACTTC
CDR3 protein: CATSDPDSYQETQYF

V gene: TRBV7-9
D gene: .
clone size: many
J gene: TRBJ1-1
CDR3 length: 15
CDR3 DNA: TGTGCCAGCAGCTTAGCGGGCGCCGGTGGCACTGAAGCTTTCTTT
CDR3 protein: CASSLAGAGGTEAFF

V gene: TRBV25-1
D gene: TRBD1
clone size: .
J gene: TRBJ1-1
CDR3 length: 15
CDR3 DNA: TGTGCCAGCTTGTCGGACCGGACAGGGGGCACTGAAGCTTTCTTT
CDR3 protein: CASLSDRTGGTEAFF

V gene: TRBV10-3
D gene: .
clone size: .
J gene: TRBJ1-1
CDR3 length: 13
CDR3 DNA: TGTGCCACAGCGTCGGGGCAGAACACTGAAGCTTTCTTT
CDR3 protein: CATASGQNTEAFF